Below are 9 T cell receptor beta chains sequenced from a single sample in a study of cytomegalovirus exposure and HLA in healthy donors. 60 Vbeta and 13 Jbeta primers were used in PCR. Sequenced by immunoSEQ multiplex PCR; TCRdb stores in-frame clones only, minus some. The table shows 120,000 or so clones, with approximately 81% occurring only once. The sequenced material came from PBMCs. These receptors all stem from a man aged 18 to 29 in good health and CMV-seropositive.

The rearrangement links TRBV7-2 to TRBJ1-1; D possibly corresponds to TRBD1 (6 bases). V dropped 3 bases and J dropped 2 bases, with 10 bases sitting between them. The CDR3 is 14 amino acids. Germline CDR1 and CDR2: SGHTA and FQGNSA. The DNA of the CDR3 is TGTGCCAGCAGCTTTAAACAGGGCAACACTGAAGCTTTCTTT. Amino acid sequence: CASSFKQGNTEAFF.

The rearrangement uses TRBV7-2 and TRBJ1-5; maybe TRBD1 (6 bases). The germline V gene has CDR1 SGHTA and CDR2 FQGNSA. Between the trimmed V and J ends, which lost 4 bases and 2 bases, there was a span of 12 bases. The CDR3 runs 15 residues. The CDR3 loop reads CASSSRAGGNQPQHF. The CDR3 nucleotides read TGTGCCAGCAGCTCAAGAGCAGGGGGCAATCAGCCCCAGCATTTT.

This clone appeared a single time. CDR3: CASRSGTSWLGTDTQYF. The CDR3 nucleotides read TGTGCCAGCAGGAGTGGGACTAGTTGGTTGGGGACAGATACGCAGTATTTT. This chain links TRBV2 with TRBJ2-3; 8 nucleotides align to TRBD2. The V gene end was trimmed by 6 bases and the J gene end by 3 bases; junction bases not matched to a gene: 14. This CDR3 spans 17 amino acids. Germline V gives CDR1 SNHLY, CDR2 FYNNEI. Using reference TRBV2 and TRBJ2-3 for the parts outside the CDR3, the full variable domain is EPEVTQTPSHQVTQMGQEVILRCVPISNHLYFYWYRQILGQKVEFLVSFYNNEISEKSEIFDDQFSVERPDGSNFTLKIRSTKLEDSAMYFCASRSGTSWLGTDTQYFGPGTRLTVL.

The chain combines TRBV27 with TRBJ1-1, with 7 positions matching TRBD1. CDR3 length: 18 residues. With 2 bases clipped from V and 1 base from J, the junction kept 13 bases outside the gene matches. Germline CDR1 reads MNHEY; CDR2 reads SMNVEV (reference sequence). The CDR3 region is CASSLVLLTGKSNTEAFF. For the CDR3, the DNA is TGTGCCAGCAGTTTAGTTCTTTTGACAGGGAAGTCGAACACTGAAGCTTTCTTT.

The rearrangement joins TRBV5-6 to TRBJ2-1; D is unresolved. Germline assignment: CDR1 SGHDT and CDR2 YYEEEE. The CDR3 extends over 13 amino acids. V gave up 0 bases and J gave up 5 bases, with 6 bases separating them. CDR3 sequence: CASSLGQDNEQFF. DNA of the CDR3: TGTGCCAGCAGCTTGGGCCAGGACAATGAGCAGTTCTTC.

The J gene is TRBJ1-4, the V gene TRBV30, with 7 bases lining up with TRBD1. V was pared by 3 bases and J by 6 bases, with 13 bases of the junction left unmatched. The CDR3 extends over 16 amino acids. The germline gives CDR1 GTSNPN, CDR2 SVGIG (reference sequence). This chain's CDR3 is CAWRPKGAGYYEKLFF. The CDR3 DNA follows: TGTGCCTGGAGGCCGAAGGGGGCCGGCTATTATGAAAAACTGTTTTTT.

The rearrangement links TRBV7-9 to TRBJ2-5; D is uncertain. The CDR3 has 12 amino acids. CDR1 and CDR2 from the germline V gene are SEHNR and FQNEAQ (reference sequence). V lost 2 bases and J 2 bases, leaving 3 bases between the germline ends. The CDR3 region has the DNA TGTGCCAGCAGCTTAATACAAGAGACCCAGTACTTC. Translating gives CASSLIQETQYF.

The V gene is TRBV19, the J gene TRBJ1-5, with 8 bases that match TRBD1. Per germline, CDR1 LNHDA and CDR2 SQIVND (reference sequence). Trimming at V came to 1 base and at J to 10 bases, leaving 21 bases not matched to a gene. This CDR3 region has 19 residues. Here the CDR3 DNA reads TGTGCCAGTAGTATAGTCGCGGACCTTGACAGGGGACGTACTCAACCCCAGCATTTT. This translates into CASSIVADLDRGRTQPQHF. Combining the CDR3 with reference TRBV19 and TRBJ1-5 gives the whole variable domain DGGITQSPKYLFRKEGQNVTLSCEQNLNHDAMYWYRQDPGQGLRLIYYSQIVNDFQKGDIAEGYSVSREKKESFPLTVTSAQKNPTAFYLCASSIVADLDRGRTQPQHFGDGTRLSIL.

The gene calls are TRBV9 and TRBJ1-6; weak D call: TRBD1 (6 bases). The V end was cut by 0 bases, the J end by 6 bases, with 7 bases between. CDR3 length equals 14 residues. The V gene's germline CDR1 is SGDLS and CDR2 YYNGEE. The CDR3 bases are TGTGCCAGCAGCGTAGCAGGGGCTAATTCACCCCTCCACTTT. As protein: CASSVAGANSPLHF.